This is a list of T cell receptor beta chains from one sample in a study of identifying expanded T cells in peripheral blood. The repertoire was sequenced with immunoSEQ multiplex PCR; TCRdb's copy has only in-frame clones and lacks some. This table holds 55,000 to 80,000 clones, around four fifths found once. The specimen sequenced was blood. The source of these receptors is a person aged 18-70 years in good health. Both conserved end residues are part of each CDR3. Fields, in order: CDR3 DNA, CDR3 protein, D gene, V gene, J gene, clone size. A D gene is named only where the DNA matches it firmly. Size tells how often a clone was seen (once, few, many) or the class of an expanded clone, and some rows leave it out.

DNA: TGCAGTGCTGTTACAGGAGCTGAAGCTTTCTTT
CDR3: CSAVTGAEAFF
D: NA
V: TRBV20-1
J: TRBJ1-1
size: few

DNA: TGTGCCAGCAGCTCGGGAGGACACAATGAGCAGTTCTTC
CDR3: CASSSGGHNEQFF
D: TRBD2
V: TRBV7-2
J: TRBJ2-1
size: NA

DNA: TGCGCCAGCAGCCCCGCCGACAATGAGCAGTTCTTC
CDR3: CASSPADNEQFF
D: NA
V: TRBV4-1
J: TRBJ2-1
size: NA

DNA: TGTGCCAGTAGTGGAATGGCGGGGTACGAGCAGTACTTC
CDR3: CASSGMAGYEQYF
D: NA
V: TRBV19
J: TRBJ2-7
size: NA

DNA: TGTGCCAAACGGCTCCGATGCGGGACAGGGGTCTCTGGGGCCAACGTCCTGACTTTC
CDR3: CAKRLRCGTGVSGANVLTF
D: TRBD1
V: TRBV27
J: TRBJ2-6
size: few

DNA: TGTGCCTCCCGTTGGCAGATGAACACTGAAGCTTTCTTT
CDR3: CASRWQMNTEAFF
D: NA
V: TRBV19
J: TRBJ1-1
size: NA

DNA: TGTGCCAGTACCCCCGTAAACAGGGCCGGGGAGCTGTTTTTT
CDR3: CASTPVNRAGELFF
D: NA
V: TRBV6-5
J: TRBJ2-2
size: NA

DNA: TGTGCCAGCAGCCAAGTCGGGGATACTGAGACCCAGTACTTC
CDR3: CASSQVGDTETQYF
D: NA
V: TRBV14
J: TRBJ2-5
size: NA

DNA: TGCGCCAGCAGCCCACGAGGAGGGGCGGGGGGCACTGAAGCTTTCTTT
CDR3: CASSPRGGAGGTEAFF
D: NA
V: TRBV5-1
J: TRBJ1-1
size: many

DNA: TGTGCCAGCAGTTACCCGACAGGACAATACAATGAGCAGTTCTTC
CDR3: CASSYPTGQYNEQFF
D: NA
V: TRBV6-6
J: TRBJ2-1
size: NA

DNA: TGTGCCAGCAGCCCCACAGGGCAAACTAACTATGGCTACACCTTC
CDR3: CASSPTGQTNYGYTF
D: NA
V: TRBV7-8
J: TRBJ1-2
size: NA

DNA: TGTGCCAGCAGCTTAACGCCCCAGGAGAACACTGAAGCTTTCTTT
CDR3: CASSLTPQENTEAFF
D: NA
V: TRBV7-2
J: TRBJ1-1
size: NA

DNA: TGTGCCAGCTCACTACAGGGGAGGAATGAGCAGTTCTTC
CDR3: CASSLQGRNEQFF
D: NA
V: TRBV18
J: TRBJ2-1
size: NA